A single sample is the source of the 13 T cell receptor beta chains below, sequenced in a study of response to subunit inactivated influenza vaccine (dated by TCRdb to the late 2010s). Library preparation used RT-PCR. Sequencing instrument: Illumina HiSeq 2500. TCRdb's own reprocessing of the public reads used fastp at Q25 and MiXCR and kept productive beta chains. Rows merge per CDR3 protein into single entries with the most common DNA and genes. The sample table contains hundreds of thousands of distinct CDR3 sequences; only one count was recorded for about a fifth of them. The ten largest clonotypes hold about a tenth of the sample. The material sequenced was PBMCs from blood, taken less than 22 months after vaccination. These receptors all stem from a man in his fifties or sixties who received an inactivated influenza vaccine. Donor details come from another sample of the same person, matched by shared clones.

This rearrangement joins TRBV27 to TRBJ1-5; possible D gene TRBD1, 5 bases. The CDR3 totals 15 residues. V lost 8 bases to trimming and J lost 1 base, with 15 bases between them. Germline V lookup: CDR1 MNHEY, CDR2 SMNVEV (reference sequence). The CDR3: CASGTAPGSNQPQHF. Here the CDR3 DNA reads TGTGCCAGCGGGACGGCCCCCGGGAGCAATCAGCCCCAGCATTTT.

J is TRBJ1-2 and V is TRBV5-8; TRBD1 is a possible D gene (6 bases). The V and J ends lost 0 bases and 7 bases respectively, with 16 bases between them. Germline V CDR1 and CDR2: SGHTS, YDEGEE. The CDR3 spans 15 residues. The CDR3 DNA reads as TGTGCCAGCAGCTTGGAGTGGGGGGGCGCTTCTGGCTACACCTTC. Its translation: CASSLEWGGASGYTF.

The chain joins TRBV7-2 to TRBJ2-3; tentative D call: TRBD2 (6 bases). V lost 0 bases, J lost 5 bases, and 15 bases lay in between. CDR1 is SGHTA, CDR2 FQGNSA, per germline. There are 16 residues in the CDR3. The CDR3 loop is CASSLALWRALDTQYF. The CDR3 DNA reads TGTGCCAGCAGCTTAGCGCTGTGGAGGGCCTTAGATACGCAGTATTTT.

This clonotype was detected many times. The chain is built from TRBV24-1 and TRBJ1-4; 7 bases match TRBD1. V dropped 4 bases and J dropped 13; count of bases not matched to a gene: 8. The CDR3 consists of 13 residues. CDR1 and CDR2 (germline): KGHDR, SFDVKD. For the CDR3, the DNA is TGTGCCACCAGTGACCGACAAGGGACAGTACTGTTTTTT. This translates into CATSDRQGTVLFF.

V usage is TRBV20-1 and J usage is TRBJ2-1; no clear D. V lost 3 bases to trimming and J lost 4 bases, with 16 bases between them. The CDR3 sequence is 15 residues long. Germline CDR1 is DFQATT and CDR2 is SNEGSKA (reference sequence). This chain's CDR3 is CSASAKRVDYNEQFF. The CDR3 nucleotides are TGCAGTGCTAGTGCTAAACGGGTGGATTACAATGAGCAGTTCTTC.

This clonotype was recorded at least ten times. J is TRBJ1-4 and V is TRBV9; D is possibly TRBD1 (5 bases). The CDR3 has 16 amino acids. The V and J ends lost 3 bases and 4 bases respectively, with 16 bases between them. Germline V gene data show CDR1 as SGDLS and CDR2 as YYNGEE. CDR3 nucleotides: TGTGCCAGCAGCGCCGGGACGGTTGCCGATAATGAAAAACTGTTTTTT. As protein: CASSAGTVADNEKLFF.

This clonotype turned up a few times. The chain couples TRBV9 to TRBJ2-3; TRBD2 matches at 8 bases. CDR1 and CDR2 from the germline V gene are SGDLS and YYNGEE. V was pared by 0 bases and J by 6 bases, with 9 bases of the junction left unmatched. CDR3 length: 16 amino acids. In nucleotides, the CDR3 is TGTGCCAGCAGCGTAGCGGCGGGGGGTGGGTCCGATACGCAGTATTTT. As protein: CASSVAAGGGSDTQYF.

This clonotype appeared a few times. The chain joins TRBV20-1 to TRBJ2-1, with 9 bases identical to TRBD2. The CDR3 is made up of 13 amino acids. V lost 6 bases to trimming and J lost 9 bases; unmatched junction nucleotides: 9. The V gene's germline CDR1 is DFQATT and CDR2 SNEGSKA (reference sequence). CDR3 region: CSAPTSGQVEQFF. The CDR3 DNA is TGCAGTGCCCCGACTAGCGGACAAGTTGAGCAGTTCTTC.

The chain joins TRBV12-3 or TRBV12-4 to TRBJ2-4; 9 bases fit TRBD1. CDR3 length: 14 amino acids. V gave up 5 bases and J gave up 5 bases; unmatched junction bases: 4. The CDR3 here is CASSRQGGQNIQYF. DNA for the CDR3: TGTGCCAGCAGTCGACAGGGGGGCCAAAACATTCAGTACTTC.

This chain links TRBV6-5 with TRBJ1-2; D call uncertain. The CDR3 sequence is 13 residues long. The germline V and J ends were trimmed by 2 bases and 3 bases, with 7 bases remaining between them. CDR1 and CDR2 (germline): MNHEY, SVGAGI. The chain's CDR3 is CASSYMADYGYTF. The CDR3 nucleotides are TGTGCCAGCAGTTACATGGCGGACTATGGCTACACCTTC.

This clonotype showed up just a few times. V usage is TRBV12-3 or TRBV12-4 and J usage is TRBJ1-2; TRBD1 might be the D (5 bases). With 5 bases removed from V and 4 bases from J, the gap between germline ends came to 17 bases. The CDR3 spans 15 residues. Here the CDR3 DNA reads TGTGCCAGCAGTCCCCCCCAGGGCGTCGGCTATGGCTACACCTTC. Its protein is CASSPPQGVGYGYTF.

In this sample, this clonotype turned up a few times. The V gene is TRBV11-2, the J gene TRBJ1-2, with TRBD1 as a possible D gene (5 bases). V was cut by 4 bases and J by 2 bases, with 17 bases left in between. Germline V CDR1 and CDR2: SGHAT, FQNNGV. CDR3 length equals 16 residues. The CDR3 DNA sequence: TGTGCCAGCAGCTATGGGACCTCCGGAATAAACTATGGCTACACCTTC. Translation gives CASSYGTSGINYGYTF.

The chain recombines TRBV19 with TRBJ2-5; D is ambiguous. The CDR3 has 14 amino acids. Germline V gives CDR1 LNHDA, CDR2 SQIVND (reference sequence). V dropped 5 bases and J dropped 4 bases, with 14 bases sitting between them. CDR3 sequence reads: CASSPSGPLETQYF. The CDR3 DNA follows: TGTGCCAGTAGTCCGAGTGGCCCGCTAGAGACCCAGTACTTC. Together with reference TRBV19 and TRBJ2-5, the CDR3 gives the full variable domain: DGGITQSPKYLFRKEGQNVTLSCEQNLNHDAMYWYRQDPGQGLRLIYYSQIVNDFQKGDIAEGYSVSREKKESFPLTVTSAQKNPTAFYLCASSPSGPLETQYFGPGTRLLVL.